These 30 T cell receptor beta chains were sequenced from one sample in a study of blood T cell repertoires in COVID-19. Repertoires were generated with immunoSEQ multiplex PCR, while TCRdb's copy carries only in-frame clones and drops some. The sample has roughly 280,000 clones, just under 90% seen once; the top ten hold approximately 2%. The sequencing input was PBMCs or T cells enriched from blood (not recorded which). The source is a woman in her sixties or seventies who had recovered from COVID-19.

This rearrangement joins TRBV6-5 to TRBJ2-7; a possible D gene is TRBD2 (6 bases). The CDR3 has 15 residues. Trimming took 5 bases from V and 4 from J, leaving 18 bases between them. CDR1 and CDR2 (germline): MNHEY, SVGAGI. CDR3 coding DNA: TGTGCCAGCAGTCCTAATTGGCGGGGCCCTTACGAGCAGTACTTC. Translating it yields CASSPNWRGPYEQYF.

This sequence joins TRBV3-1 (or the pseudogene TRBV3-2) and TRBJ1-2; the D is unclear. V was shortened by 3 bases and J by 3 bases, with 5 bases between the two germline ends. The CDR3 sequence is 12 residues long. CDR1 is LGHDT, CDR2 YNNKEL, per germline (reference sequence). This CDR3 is CASSQGDYGYTF. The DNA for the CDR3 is TGTGCCAGCAGCCAGGGAGACTATGGCTACACCTTC.

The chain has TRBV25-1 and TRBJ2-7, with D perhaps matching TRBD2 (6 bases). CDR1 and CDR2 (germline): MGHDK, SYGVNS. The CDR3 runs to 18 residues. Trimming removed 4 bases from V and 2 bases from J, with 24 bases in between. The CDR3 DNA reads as TGTGCCAGCAGTGCTCTAGGCCGGAGGGGTACCTCAACCTACGAGCAGTACTTC. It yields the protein CASSALGRRGTSTYEQYF.

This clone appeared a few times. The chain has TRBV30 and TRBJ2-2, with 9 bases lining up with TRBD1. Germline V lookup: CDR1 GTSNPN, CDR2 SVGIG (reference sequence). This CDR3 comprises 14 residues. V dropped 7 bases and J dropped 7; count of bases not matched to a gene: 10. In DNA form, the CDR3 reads TGTGCCTCCAGCGACACAGGGGGCATCGGGGAGCTGTTTTTT. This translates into CASSDTGGIGELFF.

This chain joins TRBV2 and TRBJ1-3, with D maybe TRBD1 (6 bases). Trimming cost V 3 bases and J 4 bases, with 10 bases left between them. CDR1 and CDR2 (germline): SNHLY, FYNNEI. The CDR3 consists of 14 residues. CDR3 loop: CASSDGQPGNTIYF. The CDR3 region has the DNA TGTGCCAGCAGTGACGGACAGCCCGGAAACACCATATATTTT. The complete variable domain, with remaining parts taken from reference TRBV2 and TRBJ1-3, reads EPEVTQTPSHQVTQMGQEVILRCVPISNHLYFYWYRQILGQKVEFLVSFYNNEISEKSEIFDDQFSVERPDGSNFTLKIRSTKLEDSAMYFCASSDGQPGNTIYFGEGSWLTVV.

As DNA, the CDR3 is TGTGCCTGGAGTGACAGGGGATCCGAAAAACTGTTTTTT. It yields the protein CAWSDRGSEKLFF. This chain connects TRBV30 to TRBJ1-4, with TRBD1 matching 7 bases. The CDR3 covers 13 residues. Germline CDR1 is GTSNPN and CDR2 is SVGIG (reference sequence). The V segment lost 1 base and the J segment 8 bases; nucleotides outside the gene matches: 4.

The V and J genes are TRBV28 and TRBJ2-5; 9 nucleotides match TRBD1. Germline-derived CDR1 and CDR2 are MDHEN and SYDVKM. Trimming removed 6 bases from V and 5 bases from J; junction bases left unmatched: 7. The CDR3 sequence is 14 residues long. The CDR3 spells CASRPDRGGETQYF. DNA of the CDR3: TGTGCCAGCAGGCCGGACAGGGGAGGGGAGACCCAGTACTTC. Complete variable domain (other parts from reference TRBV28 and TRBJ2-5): DVKVTQSSRYLVKRTGEKVFLECVQDMDHENMFWYRQDPGLGLRLIYFSYDVKMKEKGDIPEGYSVSREKKERFSLILESASTNQTSMYLCASRPDRGGETQYFGPGTRLLVL.

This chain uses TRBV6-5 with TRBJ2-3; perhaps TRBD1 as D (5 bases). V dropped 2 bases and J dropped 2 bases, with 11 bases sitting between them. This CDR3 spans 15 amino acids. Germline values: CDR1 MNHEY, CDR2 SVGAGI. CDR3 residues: CASSYARGATDTQYF. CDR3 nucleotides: TGTGCCAGCAGTTACGCTAGGGGCGCCACAGATACGCAGTATTTT.

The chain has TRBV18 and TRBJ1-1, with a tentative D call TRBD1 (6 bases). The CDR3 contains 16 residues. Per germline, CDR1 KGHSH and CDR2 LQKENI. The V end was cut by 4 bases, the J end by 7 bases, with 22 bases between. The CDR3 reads CASSLNQGLSVREAFF. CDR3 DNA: TGTGCCAGCTCACTGAACCAGGGGCTGTCGGTTCGTGAAGCTTTCTTT.

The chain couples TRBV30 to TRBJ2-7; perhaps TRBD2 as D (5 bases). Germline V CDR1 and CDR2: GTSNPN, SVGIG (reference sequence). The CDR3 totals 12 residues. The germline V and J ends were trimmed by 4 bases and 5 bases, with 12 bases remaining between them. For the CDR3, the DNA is TGTGCCTGGAAAGATTACGGGAACGAGCAGTACTTC. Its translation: CAWKDYGNEQYF.

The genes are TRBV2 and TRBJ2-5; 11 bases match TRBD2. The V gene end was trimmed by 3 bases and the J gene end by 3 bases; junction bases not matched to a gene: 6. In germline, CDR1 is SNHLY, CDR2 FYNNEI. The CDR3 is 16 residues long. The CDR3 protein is CASSEGLAAIKETQYF. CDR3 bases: TGTGCCAGCAGTGAGGGACTAGCGGCAATAAAAGAGACCCAGTACTTC.

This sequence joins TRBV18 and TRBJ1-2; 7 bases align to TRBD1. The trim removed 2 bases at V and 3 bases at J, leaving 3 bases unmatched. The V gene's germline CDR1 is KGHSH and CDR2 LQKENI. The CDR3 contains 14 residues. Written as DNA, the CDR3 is TGTGCCAGCTCACCAACAGGGGCGGACTATGGCTACACCTTC. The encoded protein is CASSPTGADYGYTF.

The CDR3 spells CASSRTGGDYGYTF. DNA for the CDR3: TGTGCCAGCAGTCGGACAGGGGGGGACTATGGCTACACCTTC. This chain connects TRBV28 to TRBJ1-2; TRBD1 aligns across 10 bases. The trim removed 5 bases at V and 3 bases at J, leaving 3 bases unmatched. From germline, CDR1 is MDHEN and CDR2 SYDVKM. The CDR3 covers 14 residues.

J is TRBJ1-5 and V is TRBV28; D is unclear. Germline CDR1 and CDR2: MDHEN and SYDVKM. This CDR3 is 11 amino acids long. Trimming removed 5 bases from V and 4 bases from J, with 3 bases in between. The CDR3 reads CASSENQPQHF. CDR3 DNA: TGTGCCAGCAGTGAGAATCAGCCCCAGCATTTT.

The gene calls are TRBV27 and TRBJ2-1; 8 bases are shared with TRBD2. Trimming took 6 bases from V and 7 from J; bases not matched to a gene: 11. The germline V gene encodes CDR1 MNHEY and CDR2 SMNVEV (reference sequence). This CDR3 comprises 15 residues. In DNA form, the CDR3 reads TGTGCCAGCAGGAGACCGGGACTAGTATTAAATGAGCAGTTCTTC. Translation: CASRRPGLVLNEQFF.

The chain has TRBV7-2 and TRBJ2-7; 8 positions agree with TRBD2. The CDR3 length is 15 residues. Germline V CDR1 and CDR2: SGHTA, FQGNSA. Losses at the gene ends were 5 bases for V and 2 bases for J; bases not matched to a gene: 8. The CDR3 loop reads CASSPRVAGPYEQYF. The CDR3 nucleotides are TGTGCCAGCAGCCCCCGTGTAGCGGGACCCTACGAGCAGTACTTC.

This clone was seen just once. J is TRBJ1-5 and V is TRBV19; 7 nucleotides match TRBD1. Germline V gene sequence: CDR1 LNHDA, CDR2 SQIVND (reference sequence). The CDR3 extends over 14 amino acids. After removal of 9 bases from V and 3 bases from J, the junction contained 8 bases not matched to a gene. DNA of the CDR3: TGTGCCAGCACAGGGGTAAGCAACAATCAGCCCCAGCATTTT. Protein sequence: CASTGVSNNQPQHF. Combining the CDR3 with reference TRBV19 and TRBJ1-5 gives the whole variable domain DGGITQSPKYLFRKEGQNVTLSCEQNLNHDAMYWYRQDPGQGLRLIYYSQIVNDFQKGDIAEGYSVSREKKESFPLTVTSAQKNPTAFYLCASTGVSNNQPQHFGDGTRLSIL.

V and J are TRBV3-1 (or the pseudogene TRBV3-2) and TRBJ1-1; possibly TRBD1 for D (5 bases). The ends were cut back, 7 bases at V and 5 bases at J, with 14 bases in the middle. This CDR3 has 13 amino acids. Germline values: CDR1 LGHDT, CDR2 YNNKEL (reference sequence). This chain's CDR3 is CASIRRGGTEAFF. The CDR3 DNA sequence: TGTGCCAGCATCCGGCGGGGGGGAACTGAAGCTTTCTTT.

CDR3 sequence reads: CASSWAGTSHYEQYF. CDR3 sequence (DNA): TGCGCCAGCAGCTGGGCCGGGACTAGCCACTACGAGCAGTACTTC. V is TRBV5-1 and J is TRBJ2-7; 9 bases agree with TRBD2. The junction had 7 bases not matched to a gene; V was cut back by 3 bases and J by 3 bases. Germline V CDR1 and CDR2: SGHRS, YFSETQ. This CDR3 comprises 15 residues.

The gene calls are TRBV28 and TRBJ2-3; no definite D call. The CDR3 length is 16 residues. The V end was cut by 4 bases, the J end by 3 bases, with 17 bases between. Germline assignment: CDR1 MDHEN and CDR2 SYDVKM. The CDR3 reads CASSSNRPTRTDTQYF. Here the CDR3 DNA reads TGTGCCAGCAGTTCCAACCGCCCCACCCGGACAGATACGCAGTATTTT.

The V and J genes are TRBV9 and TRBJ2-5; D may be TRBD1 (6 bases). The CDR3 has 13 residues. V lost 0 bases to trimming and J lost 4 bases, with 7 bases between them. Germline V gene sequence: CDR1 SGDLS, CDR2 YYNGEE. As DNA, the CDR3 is TGTGCCAGCAGCGTAGCAGGGGCAGAGACCCAGTACTTC. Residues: CASSVAGAETQYF. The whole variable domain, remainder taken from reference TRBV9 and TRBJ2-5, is DSGVTQTPKHLITATGQRVTLRCSPRSGDLSVYWYQQSLDQGLQFLIQYYNGEERAKGNILERFSAQQFPDLHSELNLSSLELGDSALYFCASSVAGAETQYFGPGTRLLVL.

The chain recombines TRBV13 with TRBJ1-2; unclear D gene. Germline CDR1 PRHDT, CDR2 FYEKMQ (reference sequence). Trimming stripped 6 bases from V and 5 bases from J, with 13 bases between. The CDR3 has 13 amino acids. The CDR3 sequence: CASSRTSGYGYTF. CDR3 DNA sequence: TGTGCCAGCAGTCGAACTTCGGGGTATGGCTACACCTTC.

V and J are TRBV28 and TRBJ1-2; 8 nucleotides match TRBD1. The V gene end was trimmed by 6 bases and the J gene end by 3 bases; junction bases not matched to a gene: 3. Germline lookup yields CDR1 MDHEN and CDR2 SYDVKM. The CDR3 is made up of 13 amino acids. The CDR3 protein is CASRPGQDYGYTF. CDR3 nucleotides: TGTGCCAGCAGACCGGGACAGGACTATGGCTACACCTTC.

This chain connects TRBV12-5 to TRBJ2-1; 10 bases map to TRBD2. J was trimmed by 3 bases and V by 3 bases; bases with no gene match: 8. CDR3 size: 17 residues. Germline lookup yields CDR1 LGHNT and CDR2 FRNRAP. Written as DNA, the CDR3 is TGTGCTAGTGGTTTAGGTCTAGCGGGAGAAGGCTACAATGAGCAGTTCTTC. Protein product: CASGLGLAGEGYNEQFF.

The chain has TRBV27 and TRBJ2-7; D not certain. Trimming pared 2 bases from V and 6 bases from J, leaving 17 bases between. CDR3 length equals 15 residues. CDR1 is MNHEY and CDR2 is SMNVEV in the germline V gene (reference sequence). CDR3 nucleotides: TGTGCCAGCAGTTTAATCCTGTTGCCTTCGGGCGAGCAGTACTTC. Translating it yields CASSLILLPSGEQYF.

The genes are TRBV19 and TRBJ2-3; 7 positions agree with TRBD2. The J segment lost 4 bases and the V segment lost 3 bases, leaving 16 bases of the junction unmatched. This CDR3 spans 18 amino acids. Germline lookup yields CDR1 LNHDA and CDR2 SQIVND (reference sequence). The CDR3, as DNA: TGTGCCAGTAGTATTATCGGGTGGGCGGGGGTAGGACCAGATACGCAGTATTTT. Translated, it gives CASSIIGWAGVGPDTQYF.

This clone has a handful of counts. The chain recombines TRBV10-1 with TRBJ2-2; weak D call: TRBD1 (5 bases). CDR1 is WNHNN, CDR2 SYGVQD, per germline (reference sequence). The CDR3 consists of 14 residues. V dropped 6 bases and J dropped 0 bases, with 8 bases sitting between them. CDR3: CASRQATNTGELFF. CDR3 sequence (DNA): TGCGCCAGCAGACAGGCGACGAACACCGGGGAGCTGTTTTTT.

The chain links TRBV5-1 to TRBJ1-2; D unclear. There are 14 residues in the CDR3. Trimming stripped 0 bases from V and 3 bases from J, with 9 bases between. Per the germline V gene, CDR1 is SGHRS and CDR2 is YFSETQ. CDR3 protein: CASSLVAEDYGYTF. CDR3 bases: TGCGCCAGCAGCTTGGTGGCGGAAGACTATGGCTACACCTTC.

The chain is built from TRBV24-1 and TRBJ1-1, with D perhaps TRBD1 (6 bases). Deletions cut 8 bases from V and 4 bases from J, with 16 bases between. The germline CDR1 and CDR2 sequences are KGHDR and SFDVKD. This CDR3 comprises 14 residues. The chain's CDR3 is CATKGRGAGTEAFF. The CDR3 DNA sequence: TGTGCCACCAAAGGTCGGGGGGCCGGCACTGAAGCTTTCTTT.

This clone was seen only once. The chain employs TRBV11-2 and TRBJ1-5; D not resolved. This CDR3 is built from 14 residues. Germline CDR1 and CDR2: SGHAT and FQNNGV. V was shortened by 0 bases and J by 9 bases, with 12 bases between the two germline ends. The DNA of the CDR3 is TGTGCCAGCAGCTTAGATTCAGGTTCAGGGCCCCAGCATTTT. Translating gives CASSLDSGSGPQHF.